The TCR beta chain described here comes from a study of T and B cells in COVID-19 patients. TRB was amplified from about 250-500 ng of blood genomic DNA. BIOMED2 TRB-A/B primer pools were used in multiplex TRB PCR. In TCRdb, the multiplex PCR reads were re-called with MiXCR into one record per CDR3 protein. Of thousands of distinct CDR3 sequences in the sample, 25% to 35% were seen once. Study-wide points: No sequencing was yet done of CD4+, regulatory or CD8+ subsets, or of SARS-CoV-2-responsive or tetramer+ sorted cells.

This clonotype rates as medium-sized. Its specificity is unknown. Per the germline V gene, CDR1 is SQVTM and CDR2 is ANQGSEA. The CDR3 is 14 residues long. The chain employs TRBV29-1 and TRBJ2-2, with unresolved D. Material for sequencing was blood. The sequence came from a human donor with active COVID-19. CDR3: CRRTPTTYTGELFF. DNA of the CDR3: TGCAGAAGGACCCCAACTACTTACACCGGGGAGCTGTTTTTT.